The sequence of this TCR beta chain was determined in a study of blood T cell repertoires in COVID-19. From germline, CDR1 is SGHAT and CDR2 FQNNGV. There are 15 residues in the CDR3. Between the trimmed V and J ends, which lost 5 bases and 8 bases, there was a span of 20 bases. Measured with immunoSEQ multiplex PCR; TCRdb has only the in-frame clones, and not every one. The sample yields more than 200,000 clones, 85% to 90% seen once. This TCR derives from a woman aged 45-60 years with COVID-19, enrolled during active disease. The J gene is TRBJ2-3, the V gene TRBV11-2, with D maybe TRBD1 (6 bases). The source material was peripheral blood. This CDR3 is CASSQSTGLGGTQYF. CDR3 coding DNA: TGTGCCAGCAGCCAAAGTACAGGGCTTGGGGGTACGCAGTATTTT.